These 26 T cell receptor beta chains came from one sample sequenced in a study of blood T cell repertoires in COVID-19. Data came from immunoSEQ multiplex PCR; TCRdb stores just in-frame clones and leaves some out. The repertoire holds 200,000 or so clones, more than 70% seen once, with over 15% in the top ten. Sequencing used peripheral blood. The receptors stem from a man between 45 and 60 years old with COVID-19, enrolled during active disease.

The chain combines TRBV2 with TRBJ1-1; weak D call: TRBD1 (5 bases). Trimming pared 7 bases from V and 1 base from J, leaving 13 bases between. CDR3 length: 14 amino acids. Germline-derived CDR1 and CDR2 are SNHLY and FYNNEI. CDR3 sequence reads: CASKVFGQNTEAFF. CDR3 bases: TGTGCCAGCAAGGTATTCGGACAGAACACTGAAGCTTTCTTT.

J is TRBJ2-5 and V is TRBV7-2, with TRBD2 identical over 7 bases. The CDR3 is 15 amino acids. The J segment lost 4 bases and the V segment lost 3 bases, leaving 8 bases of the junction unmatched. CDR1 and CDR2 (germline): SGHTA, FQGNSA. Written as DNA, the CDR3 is TGTGCCAGCAGCTTGACTGCGGGGGAAACAGAGACCCAGTACTTC. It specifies CASSLTAGETETQYF.

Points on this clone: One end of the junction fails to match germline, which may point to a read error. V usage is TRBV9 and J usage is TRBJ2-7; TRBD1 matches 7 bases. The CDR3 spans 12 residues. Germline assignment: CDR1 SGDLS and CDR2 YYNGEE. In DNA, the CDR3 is TGTGCCAGCAACGTAGGGGGCGGCGAGCAGTACTTC. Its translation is CASNVGGGEQYF. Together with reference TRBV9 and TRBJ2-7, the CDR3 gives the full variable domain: DSGVTQTPKHLITATGQRVTLRCSPRSGDLSVYWYQQSLDQGLQFLIQYYNGEERAKGNILERFSAQQFPDLHSELNLSSLELGDSALYFCASNVGGGEQYFGPGTRLTVT.

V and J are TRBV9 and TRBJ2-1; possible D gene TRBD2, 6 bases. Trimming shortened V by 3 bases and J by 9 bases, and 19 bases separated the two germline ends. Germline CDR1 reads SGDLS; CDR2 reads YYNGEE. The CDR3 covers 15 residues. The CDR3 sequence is CASSAEGTKEGEQFF. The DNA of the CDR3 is TGTGCCAGCAGCGCGGAGGGCACGAAAGAGGGTGAGCAGTTCTTC.

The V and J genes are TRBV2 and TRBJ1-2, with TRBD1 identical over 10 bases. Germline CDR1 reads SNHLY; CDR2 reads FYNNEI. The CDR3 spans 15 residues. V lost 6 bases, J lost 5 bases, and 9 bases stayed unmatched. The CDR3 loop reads CASRAGTGALYGYTF. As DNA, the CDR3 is TGTGCCAGCAGAGCAGGGACAGGGGCTTTGTATGGCTACACCTTC.

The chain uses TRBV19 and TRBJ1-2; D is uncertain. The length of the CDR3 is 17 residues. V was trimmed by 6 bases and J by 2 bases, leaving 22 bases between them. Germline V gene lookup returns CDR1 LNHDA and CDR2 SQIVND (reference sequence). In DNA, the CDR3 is TGTGCCAGTAGCCCCACTGGTGCCACCAAAATGAACTATGGCTACACCTTC. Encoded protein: CASSPTGATKMNYGYTF. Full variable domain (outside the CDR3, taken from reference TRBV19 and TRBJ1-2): DGGITQSPKYLFRKEGQNVTLSCEQNLNHDAMYWYRQDPGQGLRLIYYSQIVNDFQKGDIAEGYSVSREKKESFPLTVTSAQKNPTAFYLCASSPTGATKMNYGYTFGSGTRLTVV.

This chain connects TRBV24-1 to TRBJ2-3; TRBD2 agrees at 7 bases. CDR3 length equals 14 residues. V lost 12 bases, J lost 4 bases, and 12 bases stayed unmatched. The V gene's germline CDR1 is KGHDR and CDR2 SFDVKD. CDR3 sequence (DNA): TGTGCCGTCGCAGAAGGGAGGGTGGCAGATACGCAGTATTTT. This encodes CAVAEGRVADTQYF.

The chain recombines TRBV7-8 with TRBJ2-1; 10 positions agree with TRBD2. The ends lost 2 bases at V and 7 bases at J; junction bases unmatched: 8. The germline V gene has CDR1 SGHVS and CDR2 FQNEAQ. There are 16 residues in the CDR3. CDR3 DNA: TGTGCCAGCAGCTTAACTCCAGCGGGAGGGGCTAATGAGCAGTTCTTC. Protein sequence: CASSLTPAGGANEQFF. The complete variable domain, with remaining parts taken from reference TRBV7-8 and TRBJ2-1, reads GAGVSQSPRYKVAKRGQDVALRCDPISGHVSLFWYQQALGQGPEFLTYFQNEAQLDKSGLPSDRFFAERPEGSVSTLKIQRTQQEDSAVYLCASSLTPAGGANEQFFGPGTRLTVL.

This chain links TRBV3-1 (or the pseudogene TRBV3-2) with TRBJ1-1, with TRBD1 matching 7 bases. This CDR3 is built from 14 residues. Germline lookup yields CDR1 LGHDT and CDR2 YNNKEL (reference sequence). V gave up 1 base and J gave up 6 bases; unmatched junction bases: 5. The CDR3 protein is CASSQGGGQAEAFF. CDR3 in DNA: TGTGCCAGCAGCCAAGGAGGTGGACAGGCTGAAGCTTTCTTT.

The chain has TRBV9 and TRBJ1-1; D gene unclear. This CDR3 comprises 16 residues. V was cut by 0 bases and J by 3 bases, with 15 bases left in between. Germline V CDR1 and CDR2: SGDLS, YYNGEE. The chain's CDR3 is CASSVGIRETDTEAFF. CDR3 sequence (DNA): TGTGCCAGCAGCGTAGGAATTAGGGAGACGGACACTGAAGCTTTCTTT.

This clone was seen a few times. CDR3 in DNA: TGCGCCAGCAGCTTAAGGACAGGGGTCTCTGGAAACACCATATATTTT. Its protein is CASSLRTGVSGNTIYF. The rearrangement uses TRBV5-1 and TRBJ1-3; 9 bases map to TRBD1. Germline CDR1 SGHRS, CDR2 YFSETQ. The junction had 3 bases not matched to a gene; V was cut back by 2 bases and J by 0 bases. CDR3 length: 16 amino acids.

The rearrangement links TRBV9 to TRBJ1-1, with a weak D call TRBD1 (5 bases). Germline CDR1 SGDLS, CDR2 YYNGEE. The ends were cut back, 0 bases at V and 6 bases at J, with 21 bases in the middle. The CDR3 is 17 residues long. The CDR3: CASSVGGVGPEFPEAFF. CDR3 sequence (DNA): TGTGCCAGCAGCGTAGGGGGCGTTGGTCCTGAGTTCCCTGAAGCTTTCTTT.

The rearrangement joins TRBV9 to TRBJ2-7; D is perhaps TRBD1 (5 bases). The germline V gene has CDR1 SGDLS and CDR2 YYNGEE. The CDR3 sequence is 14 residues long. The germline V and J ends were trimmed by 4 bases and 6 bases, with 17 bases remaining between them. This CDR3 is CASSPGPGLVEQYF. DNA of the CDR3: TGTGCCAGCAGCCCCGGGCCAGGGTTAGTCGAGCAGTACTTC.

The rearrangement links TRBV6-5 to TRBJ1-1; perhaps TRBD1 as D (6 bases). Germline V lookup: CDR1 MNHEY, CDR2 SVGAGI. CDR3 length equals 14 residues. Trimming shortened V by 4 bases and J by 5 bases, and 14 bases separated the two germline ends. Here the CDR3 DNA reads TGTGCCAGCAGTTTTGCAGGGGAGGGAACTGAAGCTTTCTTT. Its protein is CASSFAGEGTEAFF.

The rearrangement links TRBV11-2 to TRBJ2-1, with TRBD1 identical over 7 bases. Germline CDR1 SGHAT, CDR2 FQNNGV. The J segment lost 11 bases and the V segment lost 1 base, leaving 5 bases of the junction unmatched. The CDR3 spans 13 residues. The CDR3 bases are TGTGCCAGCAGCTTAGGGGGACAGTCTCAGCAGTTCTTC. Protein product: CASSLGGQSQQFF.

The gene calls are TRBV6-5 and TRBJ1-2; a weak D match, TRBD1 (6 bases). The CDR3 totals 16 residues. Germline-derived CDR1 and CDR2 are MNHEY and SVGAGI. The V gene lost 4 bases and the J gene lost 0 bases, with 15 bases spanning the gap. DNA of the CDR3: TGTGCCAGCAGTTGGACTGGGACACCTTCTAACTATGGCTACACCTTC. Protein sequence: CASSWTGTPSNYGYTF.

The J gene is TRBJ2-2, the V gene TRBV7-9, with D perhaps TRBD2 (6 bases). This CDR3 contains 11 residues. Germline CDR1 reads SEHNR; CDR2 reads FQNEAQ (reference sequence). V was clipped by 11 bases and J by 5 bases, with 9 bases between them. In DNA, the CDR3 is TGTGCCCCCGGAGGGACCGGGGAGCTGTTTTTT. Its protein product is CAPGGTGELFF.

The CDR3 reads CASSSATGPQGITGELFF. In DNA form, the CDR3 reads TGTGCCAGCAGCTCAGCCACCGGGCCACAGGGAATCACCGGGGAGCTGTTTTTT. The rearrangement links TRBV11-2 to TRBJ2-2; perhaps TRBD1 as D (6 bases). Germline CDR1 and CDR2: SGHAT and FQNNGV. The CDR3 covers 18 residues. Trimming took 4 bases from V and 4 from J, leaving 22 bases between them.

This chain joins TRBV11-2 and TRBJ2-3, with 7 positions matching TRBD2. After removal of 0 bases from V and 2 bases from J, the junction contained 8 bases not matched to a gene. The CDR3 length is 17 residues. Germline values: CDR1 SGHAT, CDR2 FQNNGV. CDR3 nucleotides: TGTGCCAGCAGCTTAGATTGGGCGGGGGTATCCACAGATACGCAGTATTTT. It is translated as CASSLDWAGVSTDTQYF.

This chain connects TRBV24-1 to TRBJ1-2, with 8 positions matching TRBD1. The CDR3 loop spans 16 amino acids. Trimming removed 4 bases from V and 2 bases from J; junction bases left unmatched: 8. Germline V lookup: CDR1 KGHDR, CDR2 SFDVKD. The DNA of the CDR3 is TGTGCCACCAGTGACCAACAGGGGGGAGGGAACTATGGCTACACCTTC. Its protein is CATSDQQGGGNYGYTF.

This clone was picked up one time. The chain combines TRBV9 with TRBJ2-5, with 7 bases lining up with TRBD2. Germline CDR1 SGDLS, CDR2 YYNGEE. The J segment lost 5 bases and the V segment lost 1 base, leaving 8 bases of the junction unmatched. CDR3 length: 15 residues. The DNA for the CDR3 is TGTGCCAGCAGCGTAAGCGGGGCCCGGTATGAGACCCAGTACTTC. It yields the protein CASSVSGARYETQYF.

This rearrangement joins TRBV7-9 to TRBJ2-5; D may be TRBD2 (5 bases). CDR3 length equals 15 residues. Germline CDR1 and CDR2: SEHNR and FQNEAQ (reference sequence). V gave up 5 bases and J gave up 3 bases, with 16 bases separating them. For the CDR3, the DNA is TGTGCCAGCAGCCGAGTTAGAGAGGAGGAAGAGACCCAGTACTTC. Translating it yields CASSRVREEEETQYF.

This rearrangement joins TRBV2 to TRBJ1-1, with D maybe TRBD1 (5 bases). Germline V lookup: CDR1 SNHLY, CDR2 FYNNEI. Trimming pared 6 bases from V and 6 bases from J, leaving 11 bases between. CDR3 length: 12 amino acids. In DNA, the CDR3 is TGTGCCAGCAGCTCGGAAGGGGCTGAAGCTTTCTTT. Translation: CASSSEGAEAFF.

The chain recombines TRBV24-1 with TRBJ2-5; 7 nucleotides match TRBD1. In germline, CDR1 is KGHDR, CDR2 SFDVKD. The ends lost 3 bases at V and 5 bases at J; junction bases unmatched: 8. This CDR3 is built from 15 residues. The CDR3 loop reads CATSDPHRGGETQYF. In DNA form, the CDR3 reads TGTGCCACCAGTGATCCCCACAGGGGCGGTGAGACCCAGTACTTC.

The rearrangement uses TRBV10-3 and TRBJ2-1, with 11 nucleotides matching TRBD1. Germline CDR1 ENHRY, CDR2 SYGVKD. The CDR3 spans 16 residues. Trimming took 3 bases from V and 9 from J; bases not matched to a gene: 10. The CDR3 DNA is TGTGCCATCAGTGATTTGGGACAGGGGGTACGGAGTGAGCAGTTCTTC. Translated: CAISDLGQGVRSEQFF.

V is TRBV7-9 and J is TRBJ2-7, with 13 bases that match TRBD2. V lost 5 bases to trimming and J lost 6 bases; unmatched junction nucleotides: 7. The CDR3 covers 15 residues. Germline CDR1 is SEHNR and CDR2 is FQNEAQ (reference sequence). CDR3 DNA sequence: TGTGCCAGCAGCCCTGGGACTAGCGGGATGGTCGAGCAGTACTTC. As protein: CASSPGTSGMVEQYF.